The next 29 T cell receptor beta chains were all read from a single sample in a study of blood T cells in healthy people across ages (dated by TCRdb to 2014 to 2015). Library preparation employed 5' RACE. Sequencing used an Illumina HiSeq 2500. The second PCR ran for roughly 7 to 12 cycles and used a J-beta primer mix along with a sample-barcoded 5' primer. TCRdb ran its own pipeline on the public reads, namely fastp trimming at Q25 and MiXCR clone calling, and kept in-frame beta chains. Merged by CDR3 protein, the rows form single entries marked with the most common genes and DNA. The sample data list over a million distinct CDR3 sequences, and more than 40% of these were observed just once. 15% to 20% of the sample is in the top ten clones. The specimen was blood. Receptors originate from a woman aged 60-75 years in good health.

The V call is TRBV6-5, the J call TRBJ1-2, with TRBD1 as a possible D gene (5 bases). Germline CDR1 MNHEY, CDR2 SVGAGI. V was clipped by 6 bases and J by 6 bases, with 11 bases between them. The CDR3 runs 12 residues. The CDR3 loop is CASSRTPDGYTF. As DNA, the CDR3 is TGTGCCAGCAGCCGGACACCTGATGGCTACACCTTC.

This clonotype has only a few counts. The CDR3 bases are TGTGCCAGCAATAGCGGGAGCCGCACAGATACGCAGTATTTT. Translating gives CASNSGSRTDTQYF. The rearrangement joins TRBV21-1 to TRBJ2-3; the DNA was not compared with TRBD2, the D call given in the table. TRBV21-1 is a documented pseudogene. The CDR3 runs to 14 residues.

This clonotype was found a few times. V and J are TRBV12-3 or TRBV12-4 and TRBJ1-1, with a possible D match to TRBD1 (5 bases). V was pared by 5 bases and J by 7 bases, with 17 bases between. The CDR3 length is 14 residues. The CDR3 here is CASSADKGFREAFF. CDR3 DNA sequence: TGTGCCAGCAGTGCGGACAAGGGGTTCCGTGAAGCTTTCTTT.

Here the CDR3 DNA reads TGTGCCAGCAGCCAACAGGGTTTTAAGACAGATACGCAGTATTTT. Amino acid sequence: CASSQQGFKTDTQYF. The gene calls are TRBV14 and TRBJ2-3; possibly TRBD1 for D (5 bases). With 2 bases removed from V and 3 bases from J, the gap between germline ends came to 12 bases. The CDR3 sequence is 15 residues long. Germline CDR1 is SGHDN and CDR2 is FVKESK.

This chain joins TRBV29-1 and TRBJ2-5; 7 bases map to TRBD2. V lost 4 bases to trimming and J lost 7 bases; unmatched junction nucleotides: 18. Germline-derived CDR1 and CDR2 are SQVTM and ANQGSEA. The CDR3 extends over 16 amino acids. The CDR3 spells CSVGGGGLPRRGTQYF. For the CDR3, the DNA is TGCAGCGTTGGGGGCGGGGGACTCCCAAGGAGAGGGACCCAGTACTTC.

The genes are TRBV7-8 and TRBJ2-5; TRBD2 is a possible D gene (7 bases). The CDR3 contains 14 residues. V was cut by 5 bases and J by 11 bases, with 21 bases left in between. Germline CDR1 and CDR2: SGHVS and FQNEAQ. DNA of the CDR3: TGTGCCAGCAGCCCTAGGGGGGGGGTCGGAGAGCAGTACTTC. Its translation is CASSPRGGVGEQYF.

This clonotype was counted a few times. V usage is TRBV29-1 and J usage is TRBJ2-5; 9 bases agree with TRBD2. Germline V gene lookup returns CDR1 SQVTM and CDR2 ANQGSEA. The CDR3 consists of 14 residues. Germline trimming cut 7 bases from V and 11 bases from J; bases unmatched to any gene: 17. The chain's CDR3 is CSGAGAGGPGEQYF. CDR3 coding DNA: TGCAGCGGTGCCGGCGCGGGAGGGCCTGGTGAGCAGTACTTC.

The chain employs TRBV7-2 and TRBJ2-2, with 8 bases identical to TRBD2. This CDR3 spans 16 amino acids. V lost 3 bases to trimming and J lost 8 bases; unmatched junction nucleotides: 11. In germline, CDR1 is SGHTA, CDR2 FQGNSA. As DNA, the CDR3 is TGTGCCAGCAGCTTTCGGGCGGGAGGAGGAGGTGGGGAGCTGTTTTTT. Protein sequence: CASSFRAGGGGGELFF.

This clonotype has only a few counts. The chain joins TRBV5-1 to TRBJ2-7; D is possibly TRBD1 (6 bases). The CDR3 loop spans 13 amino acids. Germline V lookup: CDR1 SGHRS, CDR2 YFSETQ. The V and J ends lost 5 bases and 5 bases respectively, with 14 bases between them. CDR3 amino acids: CASSSQGWNEQYF. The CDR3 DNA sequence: TGCGCCAGCAGTTCCCAGGGGTGGAACGAGCAGTACTTC. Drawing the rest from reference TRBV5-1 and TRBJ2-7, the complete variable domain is KAGVTQTPRYLIKTRGQQVTLSCSPISGHRSVSWYQQTPGQGLQFLFEYFSETQRNKGNFPGRFSGRQFSNSRSEMNVSTLELGDSALYLCASSSQGWNEQYFGPGTRLTVT.

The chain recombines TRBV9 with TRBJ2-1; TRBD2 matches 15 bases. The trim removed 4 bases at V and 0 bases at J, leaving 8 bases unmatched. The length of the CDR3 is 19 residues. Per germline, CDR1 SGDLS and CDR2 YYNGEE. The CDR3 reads CASSSHGLAGGSSYNEQFF. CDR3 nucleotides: TGTGCCAGCAGCTCCCACGGACTAGCGGGAGGGAGCTCCTACAATGAGCAGTTCTTC.

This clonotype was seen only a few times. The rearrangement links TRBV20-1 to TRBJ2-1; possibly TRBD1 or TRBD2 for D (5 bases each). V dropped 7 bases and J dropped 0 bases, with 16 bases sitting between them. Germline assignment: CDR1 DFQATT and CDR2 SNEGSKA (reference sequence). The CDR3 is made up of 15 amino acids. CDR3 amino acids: CSGKGTGNSYNEQFF. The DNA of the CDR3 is TGCAGTGGCAAGGGGACGGGTAACTCCTACAATGAGCAGTTCTTC.

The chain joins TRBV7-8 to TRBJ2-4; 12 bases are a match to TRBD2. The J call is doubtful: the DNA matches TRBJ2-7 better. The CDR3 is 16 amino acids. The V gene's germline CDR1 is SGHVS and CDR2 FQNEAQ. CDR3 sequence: CASSRGLAGTSHEQYF. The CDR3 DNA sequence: TGTGCCAGCAGCCGCGGACTAGCGGGAACATCTCACGAGCAGTACTTC.

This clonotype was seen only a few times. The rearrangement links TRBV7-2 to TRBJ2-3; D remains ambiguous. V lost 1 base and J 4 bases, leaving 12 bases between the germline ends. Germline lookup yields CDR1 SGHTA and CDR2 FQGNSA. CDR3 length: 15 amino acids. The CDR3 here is CASSLVASPSDTQYF. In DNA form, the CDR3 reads TGTGCCAGCAGCTTAGTGGCTAGTCCTTCAGATACGCAGTATTTT.

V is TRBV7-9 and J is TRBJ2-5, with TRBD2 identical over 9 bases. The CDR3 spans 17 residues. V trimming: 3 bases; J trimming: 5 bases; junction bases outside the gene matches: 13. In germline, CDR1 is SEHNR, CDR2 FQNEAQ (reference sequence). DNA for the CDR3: TGTGCCAGCAGCTTGGATGCCCAGCGGGGGGCTCGGGAGACCCAGTACTTC. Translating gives CASSLDAQRGARETQYF.

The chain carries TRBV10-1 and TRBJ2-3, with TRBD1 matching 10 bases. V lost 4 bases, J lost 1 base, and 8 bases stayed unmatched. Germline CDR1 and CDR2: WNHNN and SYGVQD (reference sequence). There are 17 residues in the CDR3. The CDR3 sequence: CASSATPGTGGTDTQYF. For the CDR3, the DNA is TGCGCCAGCAGTGCCACACCCGGGACAGGGGGCACAGATACGCAGTATTTT.

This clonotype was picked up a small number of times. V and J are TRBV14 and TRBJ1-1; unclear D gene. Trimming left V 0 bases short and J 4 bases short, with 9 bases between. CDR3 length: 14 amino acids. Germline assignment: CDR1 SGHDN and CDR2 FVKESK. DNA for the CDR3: TGTGCCAGCAGCCAAGACATTGGCGGCACTGAAGCTTTCTTT. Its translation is CASSQDIGGTEAFF.

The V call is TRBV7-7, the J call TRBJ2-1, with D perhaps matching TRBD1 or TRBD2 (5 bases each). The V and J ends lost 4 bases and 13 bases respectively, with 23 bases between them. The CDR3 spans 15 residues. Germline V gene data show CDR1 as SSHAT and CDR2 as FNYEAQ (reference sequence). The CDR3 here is CASSWIRGRGETQFF. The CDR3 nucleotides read TGTGCCAGCAGCTGGATCCGGGGCCGAGGGGAGACCCAGTTCTTC.

The CDR3 loop reads CASSTNRGSRTDTQYF. The CDR3 region has the DNA TGTGCCAGCAGTACCAACAGGGGGTCACGCACAGATACGCAGTATTTT. The chain uses TRBV2 and TRBJ2-3, with TRBD1 matching 8 bases. The CDR3 loop spans 16 amino acids. Germline V gives CDR1 SNHLY, CDR2 FYNNEI. The junction had 8 bases not matched to a gene; V was cut back by 5 bases and J by 1 base.

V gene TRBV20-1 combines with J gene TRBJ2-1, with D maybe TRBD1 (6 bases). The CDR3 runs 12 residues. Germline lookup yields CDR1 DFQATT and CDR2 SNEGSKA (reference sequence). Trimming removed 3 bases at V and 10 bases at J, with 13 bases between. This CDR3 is CSASDQGIEQFF. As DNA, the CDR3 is TGCAGTGCTAGCGATCAGGGGATAGAGCAGTTCTTC.

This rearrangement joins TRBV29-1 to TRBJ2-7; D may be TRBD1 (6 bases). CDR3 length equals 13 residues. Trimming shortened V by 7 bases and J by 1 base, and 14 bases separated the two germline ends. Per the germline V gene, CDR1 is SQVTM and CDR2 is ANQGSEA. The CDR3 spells CSAQDGQSYEQYF. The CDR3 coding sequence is TGCAGCGCCCAGGATGGACAGTCCTACGAGCAGTACTTC.

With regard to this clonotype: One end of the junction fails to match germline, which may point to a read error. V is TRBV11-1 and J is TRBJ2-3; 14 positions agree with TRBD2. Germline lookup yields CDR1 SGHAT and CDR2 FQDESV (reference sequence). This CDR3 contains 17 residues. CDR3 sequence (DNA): TGTGCCAGCAGCAGCTCGGGACTAGCGGGAGTAACAGATACGCTGTATTTT. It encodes CASSSSGLAGVTDTLYF.

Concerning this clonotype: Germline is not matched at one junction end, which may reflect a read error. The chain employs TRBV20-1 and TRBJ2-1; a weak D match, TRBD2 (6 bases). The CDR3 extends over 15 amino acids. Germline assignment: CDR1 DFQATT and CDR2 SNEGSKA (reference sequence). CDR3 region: CSARDSGRPDNELFF. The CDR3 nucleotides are TGCAGTGCTAGAGATAGTGGGAGGCCCGACAATGAGCTGTTCTTC.

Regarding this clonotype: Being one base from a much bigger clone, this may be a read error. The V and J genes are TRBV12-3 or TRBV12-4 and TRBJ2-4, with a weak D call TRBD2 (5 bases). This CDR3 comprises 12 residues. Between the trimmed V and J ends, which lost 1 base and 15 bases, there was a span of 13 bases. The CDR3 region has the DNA TGTGCCAGCAGTTTAGGGTGGCGGGTTCGGTACTTC. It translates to CASSLGWRVRYF.

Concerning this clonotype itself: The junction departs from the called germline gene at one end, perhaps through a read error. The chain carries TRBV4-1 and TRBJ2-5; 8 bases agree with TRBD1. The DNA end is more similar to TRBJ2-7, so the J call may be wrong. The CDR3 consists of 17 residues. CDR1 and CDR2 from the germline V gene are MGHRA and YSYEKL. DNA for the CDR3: TGCGTCAGCAGCTCGCGCGTTGCGACAGGGGCTCGTGACGAGCAGTACTTC. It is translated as CVSSSRVATGARDEQYF.

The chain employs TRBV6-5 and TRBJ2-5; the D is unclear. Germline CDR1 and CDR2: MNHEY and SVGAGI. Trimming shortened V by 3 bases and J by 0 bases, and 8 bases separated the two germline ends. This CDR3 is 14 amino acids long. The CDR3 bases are TGTGCCAGCAGTTATCGCGGCGACCAAGAGACCCAGTACTTC. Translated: CASSYRGDQETQYF.

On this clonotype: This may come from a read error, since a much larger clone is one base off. This CDR3 reads CAISRGEVYNSPLHF. In nucleotides, the CDR3 is TGTGCCATCAGTCGCGGCGAGGTATATAATTCACCCCTCCACTTT. The genes are TRBV3-1 and TRBJ1-6; D gene ambiguous. The CDR3 sequence is 15 residues long. Germline assignment: CDR1 LGHDT and CDR2 YNNKEL (reference sequence). V shed 10 bases and J shed 4 bases, with 17 bases lying between them.

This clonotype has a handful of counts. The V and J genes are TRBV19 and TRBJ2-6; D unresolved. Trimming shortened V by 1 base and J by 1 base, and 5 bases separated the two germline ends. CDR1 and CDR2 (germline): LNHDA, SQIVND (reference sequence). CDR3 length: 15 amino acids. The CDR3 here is CASSIVESGANVLTF. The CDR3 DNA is TGTGCCAGTAGTATAGTGGAGTCTGGGGCCAACGTCCTGACTTTC. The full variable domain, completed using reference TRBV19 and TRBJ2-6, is DGGITQSPKYLFRKEGQNVTLSCEQNLNHDAMYWYRQDPGQGLRLIYYSQIVNDFQKGDIAEGYSVSREKKESFPLTVTSAQKNPTAFYLCASSIVESGANVLTFGAGSRLTVL.

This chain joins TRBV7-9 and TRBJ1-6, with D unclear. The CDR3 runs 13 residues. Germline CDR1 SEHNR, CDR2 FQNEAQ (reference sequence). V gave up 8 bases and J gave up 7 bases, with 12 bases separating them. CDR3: CASATASNSPLHF. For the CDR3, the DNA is TGTGCCAGCGCTACAGCCTCAAATTCACCCCTCCACTTT.

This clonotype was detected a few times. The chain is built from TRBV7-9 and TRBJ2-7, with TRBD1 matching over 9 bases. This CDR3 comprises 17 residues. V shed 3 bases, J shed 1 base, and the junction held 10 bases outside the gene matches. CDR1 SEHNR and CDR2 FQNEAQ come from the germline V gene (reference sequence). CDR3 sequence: CASSFRPQTGGSYEQYF. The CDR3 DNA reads TGTGCCAGCAGCTTCCGGCCCCAGACAGGGGGGTCCTACGAGCAGTACTTC.